The rows below give T cell receptor beta chains drawn from one sample of a study of radiotherapy plus CTLA-4 blockade in lung cancer. Method: immunoSEQ multiplex PCR; TCRdb's copy keeps in-frame clones and lacks some. This table holds approximately 35,000 clones, more than 80% found once. The sample consisted of peripheral blood, taken from a patient treated with radiotherapy plus ipilimumab. All receptors derive from a human donor with non-small cell lung cancer who had stable disease on radiotherapy plus ipilimumab. Both conserved end residues are part of each CDR3. D genes are given only for firm matches. For some rows the clone size is stated as once, few or many, or as a class when expanded; others skip it.

>.|TRBJ1-2|TRBV4-3|.
CASSQDSGINYGYTF
TGCGCCAGCAGCCAAGATTCAGGGATAAACTATGGCTACACCTTC
>.|TRBJ2-3|TRBV7-9|.
CASSLGQGTDTQYF
TGTGCCAGCAGCTTAGGGCAGGGCACAGATACGCAGTATTTT
>.|TRBJ1-1|TRBV7-9|.
CASSAQGSQGTEAFF
TGTGCCAGCAGCGCCCAGGGGTCCCAAGGGACTGAAGCTTTCTTT
>.|TRBJ2-6|TRBV9|TRBD1
CASSAPTGLVSGANVLTF
TGTGCCAGCAGCGCCCCGACAGGGTTGGTCTCTGGGGCCAACGTCCTGACTTTC
>few|TRBJ2-7|TRBV6-6|.
CASSLWIFSGVQEQYF
TGTGCCAGCAGCCTCTGGATTTTTTCGGGAGTTCAAGAGCAGTACTTC
>.|TRBJ2-1|TRBV28|.
CASRAANEQFF
TGTGCCAGCAGGGCCGCCAATGAGCAGTTCTTC
>.|TRBJ1-2|TRBV27|TRBD1
CASSLSVQGAYGYTF
TGTGCCAGCAGTTTATCGGTACAGGGGGCCTATGGCTACACCTTC
>.|TRBJ2-7|TRBV5-1|TRBD1
CASSPSTGGYEQYF
TGCGCCAGCAGCCCCTCGACAGGGGGCTACGAGCAGTACTTC
>.|TRBJ2-7|TRBV5-1|TRBD2
CASSFQLAGSYEQYF
TGCGCCAGCAGCTTCCAACTAGCGGGTAGCTACGAGCAGTACTTC
>.|TRBJ2-6|TRBV27|.
CASRRTSGANVLTF
TGTGCCAGCAGACGTACCAGTGGGGCCAACGTCCTGACTTTC
>.|TRBJ2-1|TRBV5-1|TRBD1
CASSTPMTGVGWAEQFF
TGCGCCAGCAGCACACCCATGACAGGGGTGGGTTGGGCTGAGCAGTTCTTC
>.|TRBJ2-2|TRBV28|.
CASSFMGSGNTGELFF
TGTGCCAGCAGTTTCATGGGCAGCGGGAACACCGGGGAGCTGTTTTTT
>.|TRBJ2-1|TRBV19|TRBD2
CASSIRLAGNNEQFF
TGTGCCAGTAGTATTAGACTAGCGGGAAACAATGAGCAGTTCTTC
>.|TRBJ2-3|TRBV7-3|TRBD2
CASSPLPGLAADTQYF
TGTGCCAGCAGCCCTCTCCCGGGACTAGCGGCAGATACGCAGTATTTT
>.|TRBJ2-2|TRBV10-1|TRBD2
CASSETSGPNTGELFF
TGCGCCAGCAGTGAAACTAGCGGACCGAACACCGGGGAGCTGTTTTTT
>.|TRBJ2-3|TRBV9|TRBD2
CASSDPSGTTHTDTQYF
TGTGCCAGCAGCGATCCCTCGGGGACTACTCACACAGATACGCAGTATTTT
>.|TRBJ2-3|TRBV10-3|.
CAISQGPYTDTQYF
TGTGCCATCAGCCAGGGCCCCTACACAGATACGCAGTATTTT